This TCR beta chain derives from a study of cytomegalovirus exposure and HLA in healthy donors. PCR employed 60 Vbeta and 13 Jbeta primers. TCRdb's table, derived via immunoSEQ multiplex PCR, lists solely in-frame clones and lacks some. Among 150,000 to 200,000 clones listed, approximately 85% were seen once. The material sequenced was PBMCs. This clonotype was obtained from a man between 18 and 35 years old in good health and CMV-seronegative.

CDR3 DNA sequence: TGTGCCAGCAGTTCCGACCGGGACAGGGTCTCCTACGAGCAGTACTTC. This gives the protein CASSSDRDRVSYEQYF. V usage is TRBV5-6 and J usage is TRBJ2-7; 9 bases are shared with TRBD1. J lost 0 bases, V lost 5 bases, and 9 bases had no gene match. The CDR3 extends over 16 amino acids. The germline gives CDR1 SGHDT, CDR2 YYEEEE.